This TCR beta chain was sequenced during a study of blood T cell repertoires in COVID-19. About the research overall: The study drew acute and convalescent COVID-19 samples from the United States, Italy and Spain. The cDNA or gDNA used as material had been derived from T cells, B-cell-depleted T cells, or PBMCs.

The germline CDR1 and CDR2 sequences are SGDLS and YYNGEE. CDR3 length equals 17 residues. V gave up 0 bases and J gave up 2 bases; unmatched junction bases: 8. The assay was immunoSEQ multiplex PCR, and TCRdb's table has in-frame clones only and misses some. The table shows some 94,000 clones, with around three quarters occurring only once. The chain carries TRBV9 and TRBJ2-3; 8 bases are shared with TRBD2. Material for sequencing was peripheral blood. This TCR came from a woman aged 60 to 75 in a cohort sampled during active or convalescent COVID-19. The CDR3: CASSVDGSGATTDTQYF. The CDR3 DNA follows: TGTGCCAGCAGCGTAGATGGTAGCGGGGCGACCACAGATACGCAGTATTTT.